This is a list of T cell receptor beta chains from one sample in a study of blood T cell repertoires in COVID-19. TCRdb's table, derived via immunoSEQ multiplex PCR, lists solely in-frame clones and lacks some. This sample yields 450,000 to 600,000 clones, of which about nine tenths are seen a single time; 0.7% belongs to the top ten. The sequenced sample was PBMCs or T cells enriched from blood (not recorded which). These receptors originate from a woman aged 18 to 35 who had recovered from COVID-19. CDR3s include the opening cysteine and the closing phenylalanine or tryptophan. A D gene is named only where the DNA matches it firmly. Size values are once, few and many counts, or a class for expanded clones, and some rows have none.

CASSYLRSNYGYTF	TGTGCCAGCAGTTACCTCCGGTCTAACTATGGCTACACCTTC	14	-	TRBV6-5	TRBJ1-2	-
CAWDRGSSPLHF	TGTGCCTGGGATAGGGGGAGTTCACCCCTCCACTTT	12	-	TRBV30	TRBJ1-6	-
CASRELQGYQPQHF	TGTGCCAGCAGAGAACTACAGGGTTATCAGCCCCAGCATTTT	14	once	TRBV2	TRBJ1-5	-
CASRGQGKNTEAFF	TGTGCCAGCCGCGGACAGGGGAAGAACACTGAAGCTTTCTTT	14	-	TRBV18	TRBJ1-1	TRBD1
CASSVNPRGVRYGYTF	TGCGCCAGCAGTGTAAACCCCCGCGGAGTGCGCTATGGCTACACCTTC	16	-	TRBV10-2	TRBJ1-2	-
CAWSVYTDTQYF	TGTGCCTGGAGTGTGTACACAGATACGCAGTATTTT	12	-	TRBV30	TRBJ2-3	-
CASSPSSNYGYTF	TGTGCCAGCAGTCCATCATCAAACTATGGCTACACCTTC	13	-	TRBV12-3/TRBV12-4	TRBJ1-2	-
CASGPGGGNQPQHF	TGTGCCAGCGGGCCAGGGGGCGGCAATCAGCCCCAGCATTTT	14	once	TRBV28	TRBJ1-5	TRBD1
CASSFKTREETQYF	TGTGCCAGCAGCTTCAAGACCCGGGAGGAGACCCAGTACTTC	14	-	TRBV7-9	TRBJ2-5	-
CATSDPGQGGWGEQFF	TGTGCCACCAGTGACCCCGGACAGGGGGGTTGGGGTGAGCAGTTCTTC	16	-	TRBV24-1	TRBJ2-1	TRBD1
CASSTYPGLAGKLTDTQYF	TGTGCCAGTAGTACCTACCCGGGACTAGCGGGGAAGCTCACAGATACGCAGTATTTT	19	-	TRBV19	TRBJ2-3	TRBD2
CAWSVGLAGYEQYF	TGTGCCTGGAGTGTAGGTCTAGCGGGATACGAGCAGTACTTC	14	-	TRBV30	TRBJ2-7	TRBD2
CATRQGESTDTQYF	TGTGCCACCCGACAGGGGGAATCCACAGATACGCAGTATTTT	14	-	TRBV6-5	TRBJ2-3	TRBD1
CAWSANMDYGYTF	TGTGCCTGGAGTGCAAACATGGACTATGGCTACACCTTC	13	-	TRBV30	TRBJ1-2	-
CASSLQGLGDEQFF	TGTGCCAGCAGTTTACAGGGTTTGGGCGATGAGCAGTTCTTC	14	-	TRBV3-1/TRBV3-2	TRBJ2-1	-
CASSSGGQGNQPQHF	TGTGCCAGCAGTTCAGGGGGCCAGGGGAATCAGCCCCAGCATTTT	15	-	TRBV28	TRBJ1-5	TRBD1
CASSFFPGQDNNSPLHF	TGTGCCAGCAGCTTTTTCCCGGGACAGGACAATAATTCACCCCTCCACTTT	17	-	TRBV11-2	TRBJ1-6	TRBD1
CAWSPPGRHNQPQHF	TGTGCCTGGAGTCCGCCAGGGAGGCACAATCAGCCCCAGCATTTT	15	-	TRBV30	TRBJ1-5	-
CSVGTDSYEQYF	TGCAGCGTTGGGACAGACTCCTACGAGCAGTACTTC	12	-	TRBV29-1	TRBJ2-7	-
CASEDRRYTEAFF	TGTGCCAGTGAGGACAGGCGGTACACTGAAGCTTTCTTT	13	-	TRBV19	TRBJ1-1	TRBD1
CASSLARVPGANVLTF	TGTGCCAGCAGCTTAGCGAGGGTCCCCGGGGCCAACGTCCTGACTTTC	16	-	TRBV7-9	TRBJ2-6	-
CASSLGGSPYGYTF	TGTGCCAGCAGTTTGGGAGGGTCCCCCTATGGCTACACCTTC	14	-	TRBV27	TRBJ1-2	-
CATSGTTGGADQPQHF	TGTGCCACCAGCGGGACGACAGGGGGCGCCGATCAGCCCCAGCATTTT	16	once	TRBV15	TRBJ1-5	TRBD1
CASEDRVAKGNEQFF	TGTGCCAGCGAGGACAGGGTAGCAAAAGGCAATGAGCAGTTCTTC	15	-	TRBV19	TRBJ2-1	TRBD1
CAWSGGLSNQPQHF	TGTGCCTGGAGTGGGGGGCTTAGCAATCAGCCCCAGCATTTT	14	-	TRBV30	TRBJ1-5	-
CATSDLPTGGVLPEAFF	TGTGCCACCAGTGATTTGCCGACAGGGGGCGTATTACCTGAAGCTTTCTTT	17	-	TRBV24-1	TRBJ1-1	TRBD1
CASSLGQHYGYTF	TGCGCCAGCAGCTTAGGACAGCACTATGGCTACACCTTC	13	few	TRBV5-1	TRBJ1-2	-
CASSAATDLYNEQFF	TGCGCCAGCAGCGCGGCGACAGACCTCTACAATGAGCAGTTCTTC	15	-	TRBV5-1	TRBJ2-1	-
CASSEADPGLRNEQFF	TGTGCCAGCAGTGAAGCCGATCCGGGACTACGCAATGAGCAGTTCTTC	16	once	TRBV2	TRBJ2-1	TRBD2
CASSPLPGKDTEAFF	TGCGCCAGCAGCCCCCTCCCGGGGAAGGACACTGAAGCTTTCTTT	15	few	TRBV5-1	TRBJ1-1	-
CASSLRAGDGTQYF	TGTGCCAGCAGCTTAAGAGCGGGGGATGGGACCCAGTACTTC	14	-	TRBV7-8	TRBJ2-5	TRBD2
CATSDFASGDYEQFF	TGTGCCACCAGTGATTTTGCTAGCGGGGATTATGAGCAGTTCTTC	15	-	TRBV24-1	TRBJ2-1	TRBD2
CASSRPPSVRGLDETQYF	TGTGCCAGCAGTCGCCCTCCTTCCGTCAGGGGGCTTGACGAGACCCAGTACTTC	18	-	TRBV27	TRBJ2-5	TRBD1
CASSQEPGREETQYF	TGTGCCAGCAGCCAAGAGCCGGGGAGAGAAGAGACCCAGTACTTC	15	-	TRBV3-1/TRBV3-2	TRBJ2-5	-
CASSPRDPGANVLTF	TGTGCCAGCAGCCCCAGGGATCCTGGGGCCAACGTCCTGACTTTC	15	-	TRBV3-1/TRBV3-2	TRBJ2-6	-
CASSPSQGELNYGYTF	TGTGCCAGCAGCCCTAGTCAGGGGGAACTAAACTATGGCTACACCTTC	16	-	TRBV9	TRBJ1-2	TRBD1
CASSLVQGRNTEAFF	TGCGCCAGCAGCTTGGTCCAGGGTAGAAACACTGAAGCTTTCTTT	15	once	TRBV5-1	TRBJ1-1	-
CASIGTGVHEQYF	TGTGCCAGCATTGGGACAGGGGTCCACGAGCAGTACTTC	13	-	TRBV6-5	TRBJ2-7	TRBD1
CASSRRTLGYNEQFF	TGCGCCAGCAGCCGTAGGACACTTGGCTACAATGAGCAGTTCTTC	15	-	TRBV5-1	TRBJ2-1	-
CASSQEEGLAGNEQFF	TGTGCCAGCAGCCAAGAGGAGGGACTAGCGGGGAACGAGCAGTTCTTC	16	few	TRBV4-2	TRBJ2-1	TRBD2
CASSQSWQGASGYTF	TGCGCCAGCAGTCAATCTTGGCAGGGGGCTTCTGGCTACACCTTC	15	-	TRBV23-1	TRBJ1-2	TRBD1
CASSSLRLAGGRTDTQYF	TGTGCCAGCAGTTCCCTGAGACTAGCGGGGGGACGCACAGATACGCAGTATTTT	18	-	TRBV28	TRBJ2-3	TRBD2
CAREDSPPYGYTF	TGTGCCAGGGAGGACAGCCCCCCCTATGGCTACACCTTC	13	-	TRBV7-3	TRBJ1-2	-
CASSRGDRAGAFF	TGTGCCAGCAGCCGCGGAGACAGGGCCGGGGCTTTCTTT	13	-	TRBV7-2	TRBJ1-1	TRBD1
CASSTPGQYTEAFF	TGTGCCAGCAGTACACCGGGACAGTACACTGAAGCTTTCTTT	14	few	TRBV25-1	TRBJ1-1	TRBD1
CASSQTDTQYF	TGTGCCAGCAGCCAGACAGATACGCAGTATTTT	11	-	TRBV5-4	TRBJ2-3	-
CASSPPPRGIGSNQPQHF	TGCGCCAGCAGTCCACCCCCCAGGGGGATTGGGAGCAATCAGCCCCAGCATTTT	18	-	TRBV23-1	TRBJ1-5	TRBD1
CASSWRGAGADTQYF	TGTGCCAGCAGCTGGCGGGGGGCGGGCGCAGATACGCAGTATTTT	15	-	TRBV11-2	TRBJ2-3	TRBD2
CASSPGGNTIYF	TGTGCCAGCAGCCCCGGGGGAAACACCATATATTTT	12	-	TRBV4-2	TRBJ1-3	-
CASSFRGPKGDGYTF	TGTGCCAGCAGTTTCAGGGGGCCTAAGGGAGATGGCTACACCTTC	15	once	TRBV28	TRBJ1-2	TRBD1
CASSQDLGTSETETQYF	TGCGCCAGCAGCCAAGACTTAGGGACTAGCGAAACGGAGACCCAGTACTTC	17	-	TRBV4-1	TRBJ2-5	TRBD2